This T cell receptor (beta chain) was recovered during a study of T cell responses to AZD1222 COVID-19 vaccine. Study-level results: Spike-specific TCRs gained breadth and depth after people received two AZD1222 doses. The number of AZD1222 recipients seropositive at baseline was only 5 to 7.

A remark on this clone: The antigen remains undetermined.

Using immunoSEQ multiplex PCR, the repertoire was profiled, and TCRdb retains in-frame clones only, with some absent. The sample lists roughly 150,000 clones; 90% were seen once. The CDR3 contains 13 residues. Germline CDR1 reads MDHEN; CDR2 reads SYDVKM. The TCR was taken from an adult who received the AZD1222 COVID-19 vaccine. The specimen comprised peripheral blood, sampled 28 days after the second AZD1222 dose. The chain recombines TRBV28 with TRBJ2-7; 9 bases line up with TRBD2. CDR3 DNA: TGTGGAGTGGCAGGCGGGGGGGCAGACGAGCAGTACTTC. It codes for CGVAGGGADEQYF.